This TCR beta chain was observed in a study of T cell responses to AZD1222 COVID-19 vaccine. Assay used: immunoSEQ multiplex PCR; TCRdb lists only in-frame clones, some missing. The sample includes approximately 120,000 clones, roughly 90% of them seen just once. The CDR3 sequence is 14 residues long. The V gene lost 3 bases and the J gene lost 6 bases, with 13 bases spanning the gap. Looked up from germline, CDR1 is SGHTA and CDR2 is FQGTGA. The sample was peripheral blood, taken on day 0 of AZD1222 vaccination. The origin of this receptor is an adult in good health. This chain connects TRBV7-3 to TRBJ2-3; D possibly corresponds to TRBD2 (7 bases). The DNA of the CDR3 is TGTGCCAGCAGCTTCGAGGGGGGGCATGATACGCAGTATTTT. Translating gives CASSFEGGHDTQYF.